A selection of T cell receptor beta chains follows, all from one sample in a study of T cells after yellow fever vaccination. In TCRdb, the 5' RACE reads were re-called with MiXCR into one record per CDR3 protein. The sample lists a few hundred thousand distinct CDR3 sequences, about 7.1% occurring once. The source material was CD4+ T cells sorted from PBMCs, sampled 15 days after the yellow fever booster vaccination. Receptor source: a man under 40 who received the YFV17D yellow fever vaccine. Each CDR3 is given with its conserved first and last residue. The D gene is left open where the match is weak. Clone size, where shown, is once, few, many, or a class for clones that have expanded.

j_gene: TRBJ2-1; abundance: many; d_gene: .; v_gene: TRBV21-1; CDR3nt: TGTGCCAGCCCTTTGCGCAAGTTCTTC; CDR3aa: CASPLRKFF
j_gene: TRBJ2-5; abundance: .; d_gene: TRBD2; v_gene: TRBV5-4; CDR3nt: TGTGCCAGCAGCTTGGGACTAGCCCGGGCGGAGACCCAGTACTTC; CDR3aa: CASSLGLARAETQYF
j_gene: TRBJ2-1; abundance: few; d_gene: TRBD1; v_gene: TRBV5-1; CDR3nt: TGCGCCAGCAGCTTCGACAGGGGGGCCTACAATGAGCAGTTCTTC; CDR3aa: CASSFDRGAYNEQFF
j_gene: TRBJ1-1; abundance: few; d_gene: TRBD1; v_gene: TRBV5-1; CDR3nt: TGCGCCAGCACCATCGGGGACAGGTCCGGAACTGAAGCTTTCTTT; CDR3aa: CASTIGDRSGTEAFF
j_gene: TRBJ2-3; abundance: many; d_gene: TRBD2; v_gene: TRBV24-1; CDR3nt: TGTGCCACCAGTGATCCGGGACTAGCGGAGATTAATACGCAGTATTTT; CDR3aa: CATSDPGLAEINTQYF
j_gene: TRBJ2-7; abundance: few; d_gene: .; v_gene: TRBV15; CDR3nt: TGTGCCACCAGCAGAGATTATGATAGGCAATCCTACGAGCAGTACTTC; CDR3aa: CATSRDYDRQSYEQYF
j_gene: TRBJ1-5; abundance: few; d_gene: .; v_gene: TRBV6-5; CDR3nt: TGTGCCAGCAGTTACCATGGGGGGAATCAGCCCCAGCATTTT; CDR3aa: CASSYHGGNQPQHF
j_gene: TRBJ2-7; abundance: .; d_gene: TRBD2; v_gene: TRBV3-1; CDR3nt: TGTGCCAGCAGCCGAGGGACTAGCGGGAGTCGAGGCTACGAGCAGTACTTC; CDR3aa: CASSRGTSGSRGYEQYF
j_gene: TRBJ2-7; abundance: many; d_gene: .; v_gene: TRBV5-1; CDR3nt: TGCGCCAGCAGACCCCGGGCGGACGGCTACGAGCAGTACTTC; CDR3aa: CASRPRADGYEQYF
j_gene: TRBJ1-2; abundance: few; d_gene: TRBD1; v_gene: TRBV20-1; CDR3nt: TGCAGTGCATGGACAGGGGGCGCGTTAGGCTACACCTTC; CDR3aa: CSAWTGGALGYTF
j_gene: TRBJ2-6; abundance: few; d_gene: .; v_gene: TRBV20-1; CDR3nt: TGCAGTGCTAGGGACTTTGAGGGGTTTGGGGCCAACGTCCTGACTTTC; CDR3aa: CSARDFEGFGANVLTF
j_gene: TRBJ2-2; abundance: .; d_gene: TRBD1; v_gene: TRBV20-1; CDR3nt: TGCAGTGCTCGCCCCGGGACAGCCGGCGGGGAGCTGTTTTTT; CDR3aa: CSARPGTAGGELFF
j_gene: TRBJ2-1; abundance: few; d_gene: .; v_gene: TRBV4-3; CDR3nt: TGCGCCAGCAGCCAAGTGGGGGGAGGAGTGAAGTACAATGAGCAGTTCTTC; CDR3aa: CASSQVGGGVKYNEQFF
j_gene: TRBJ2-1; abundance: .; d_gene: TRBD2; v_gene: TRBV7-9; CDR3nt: TGTGCCAGCAGCTTAGTTGGGGGAGGGGACAATGAGCAGTTCTTC; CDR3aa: CASSLVGGGDNEQFF
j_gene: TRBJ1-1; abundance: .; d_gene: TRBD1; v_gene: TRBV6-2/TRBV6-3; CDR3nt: TGTGCCAGCAGTCCCCGGACAGGGCCCCCTGAAGCTTTCTTT; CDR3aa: CASSPRTGPPEAFF
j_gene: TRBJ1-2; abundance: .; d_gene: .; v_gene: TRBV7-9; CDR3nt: TGTGCCAGCACCCCTTTGACAGTTGGCTACACCTTC; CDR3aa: CASTPLTVGYTF
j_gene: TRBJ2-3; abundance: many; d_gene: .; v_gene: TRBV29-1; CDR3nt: TGCAGCGTTAGGACAGACACAGATACGCAGTATTTT; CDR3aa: CSVRTDTDTQYF
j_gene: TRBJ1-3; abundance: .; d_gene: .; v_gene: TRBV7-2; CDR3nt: TGTGCCAGCAGCCGGGGCGGGCAGGGAGGAAACACCATATATTTT; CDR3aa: CASSRGGQGGNTIYF
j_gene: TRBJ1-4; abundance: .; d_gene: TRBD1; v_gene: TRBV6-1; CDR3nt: TGTGCCAGCAGGAGGGACAGGCGTAATGAAAAACTGTTTTTT; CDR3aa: CASRRDRRNEKLFF
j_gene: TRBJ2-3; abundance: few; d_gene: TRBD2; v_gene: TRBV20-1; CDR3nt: TGCAGTGCTTTTAGCGGGGTCACAGATACGCAGTATTTT; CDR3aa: CSAFSGVTDTQYF
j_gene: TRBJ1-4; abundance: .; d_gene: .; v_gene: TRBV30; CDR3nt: TGTGCCTGGAGGGGAGGATCCAATGAAAAACTGTTTTTT; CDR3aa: CAWRGGSNEKLFF
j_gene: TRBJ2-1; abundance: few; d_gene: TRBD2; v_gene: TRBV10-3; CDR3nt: TGTGCCATCAGGAGCGCTAGCGGGAGGGGGGGATTGTTCTTC; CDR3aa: CAIRSASGRGGLFF
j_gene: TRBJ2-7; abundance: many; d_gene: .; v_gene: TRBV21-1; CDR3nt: TGTGCCAGCAGCCCTCCCACAGGTAGAACCTACGAGCAGTACTTC; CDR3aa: CASSPPTGRTYEQYF
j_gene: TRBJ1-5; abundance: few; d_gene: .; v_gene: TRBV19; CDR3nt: TGTGCCAGTAGTCAGCTCCGGGGGCCAGGTCAGCCCCAGCATTTT; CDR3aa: CASSQLRGPGQPQHF
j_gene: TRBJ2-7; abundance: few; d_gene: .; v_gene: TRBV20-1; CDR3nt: TGCAGTGCGGAGGGAAACTCCCACGAGCAGTACTTC; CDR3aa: CSAEGNSHEQYF
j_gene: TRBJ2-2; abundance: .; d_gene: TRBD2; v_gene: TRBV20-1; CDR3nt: TGCAGTGCTAGAGATAGCCCGGGGGGGGCCGGGGAGCTGTTTTTT; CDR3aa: CSARDSPGGAGELFF
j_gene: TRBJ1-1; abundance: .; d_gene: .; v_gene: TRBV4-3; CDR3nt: TGCGCCAGCAGCCAAGATCCTAGGACAGTGAACACTGAAGCTTTCTTT; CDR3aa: CASSQDPRTVNTEAFF
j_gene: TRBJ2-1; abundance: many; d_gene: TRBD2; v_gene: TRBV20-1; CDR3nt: TGCAGTGCTAGATCCCTGACTAGCGGGATACACAATGAGCAGTTCTTC; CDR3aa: CSARSLTSGIHNEQFF
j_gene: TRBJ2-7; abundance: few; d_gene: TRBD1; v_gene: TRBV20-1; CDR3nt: TGCAGTGCTAGAGGGCTCAGGGGGCTTACGACAGGCTACGAGCAGTACTTC; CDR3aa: CSARGLRGLTTGYEQYF
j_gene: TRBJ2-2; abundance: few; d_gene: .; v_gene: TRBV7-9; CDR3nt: TGTGCCAGCACCCCGTGGGGGGGGCTGCTCAGCGGGGAGCTGTTTTTT; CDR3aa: CASTPWGGLLSGELFF
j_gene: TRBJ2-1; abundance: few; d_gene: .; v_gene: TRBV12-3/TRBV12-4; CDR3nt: TGTGCCAGCACCTTCTACAATGAGCAGTTCTTC; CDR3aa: CASTFYNEQFF
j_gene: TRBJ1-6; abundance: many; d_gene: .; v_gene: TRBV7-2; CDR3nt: TGTGCCAGCAGCTTGGGGCGACAGAGGCGTTCACCCCTCCACTTT; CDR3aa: CASSLGRQRRSPLHF
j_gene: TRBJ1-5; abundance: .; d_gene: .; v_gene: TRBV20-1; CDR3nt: TGCAGTGCTAGTGGCAGTGGCAATCAGCCCCAGCATTTT; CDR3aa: CSASGSGNQPQHF
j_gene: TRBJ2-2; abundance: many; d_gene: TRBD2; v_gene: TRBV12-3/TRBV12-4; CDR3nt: TGTGCCAGCAGTTTACCACCCCTAGCGGGGGTACCCGGGGAGCTGTTTTTT; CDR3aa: CASSLPPLAGVPGELFF
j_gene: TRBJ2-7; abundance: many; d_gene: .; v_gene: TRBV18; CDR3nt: TGTGCCAGCTCAGCGGGACGCGGCTCCTACGAGCAGTACTTC; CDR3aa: CASSAGRGSYEQYF
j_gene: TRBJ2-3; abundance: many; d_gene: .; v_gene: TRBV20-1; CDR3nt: TGCAGTCCGAGGGATTATACGCAGTATTTT; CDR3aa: CSPRDYTQYF
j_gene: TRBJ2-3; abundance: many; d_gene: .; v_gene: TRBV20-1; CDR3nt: TGCAGTGCTAGAGGCGTCGGGACGCAGTATTTT; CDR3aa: CSARGVGTQYF
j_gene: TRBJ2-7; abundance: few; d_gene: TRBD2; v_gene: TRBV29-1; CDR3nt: TGCAGCGCTACTACTAGCGGGAAATACGAGCAGTACTTC; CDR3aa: CSATTSGKYEQYF
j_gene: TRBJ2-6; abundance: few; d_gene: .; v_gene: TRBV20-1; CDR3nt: TGCAGTGCTAGCGAAGGGGGAGGGGCCAACGTCCTGACTTTC; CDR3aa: CSASEGGGANVLTF
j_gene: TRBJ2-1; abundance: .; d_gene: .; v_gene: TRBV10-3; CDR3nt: TGTGCCATCAGTGAGCTCCGGAATGAGCAGTTCTTC; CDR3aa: CAISELRNEQFF
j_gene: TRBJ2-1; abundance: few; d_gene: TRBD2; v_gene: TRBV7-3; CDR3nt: TGTGCCAGCAGCTTAACGGGCGGGGGCTCCTACAATGAGCAGTTCTTC; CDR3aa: CASSLTGGGSYNEQFF
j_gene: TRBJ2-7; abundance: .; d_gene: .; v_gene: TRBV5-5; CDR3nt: TGTGCCAGCAGCCTGGGGGGGGCTCGGTACGAGCAGTACTTC; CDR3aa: CASSLGGARYEQYF
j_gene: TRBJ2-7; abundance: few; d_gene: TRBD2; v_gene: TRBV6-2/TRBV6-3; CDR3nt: TGTGCCAGCAGTCGAGCGGGAATCGGCTACGAGCAGTACTTC; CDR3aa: CASSRAGIGYEQYF
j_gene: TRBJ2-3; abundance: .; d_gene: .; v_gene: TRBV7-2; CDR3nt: TGTGCCAGCAGCCGGGCCCCCTTGAGCGATACGCAGTATTTT; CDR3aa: CASSRAPLSDTQYF
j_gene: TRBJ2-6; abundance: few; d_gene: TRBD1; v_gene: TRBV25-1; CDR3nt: TGTGCCAGCAGTACGGACAGGGTTAGAGTCTCTGGGGCCAACGTCCTGACTTTC; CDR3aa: CASSTDRVRVSGANVLTF
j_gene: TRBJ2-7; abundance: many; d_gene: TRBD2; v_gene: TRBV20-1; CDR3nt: TGCAGTGCTACCTTGACTAGCGGGACGGGCGAGCAGTACTTC; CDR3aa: CSATLTSGTGEQYF
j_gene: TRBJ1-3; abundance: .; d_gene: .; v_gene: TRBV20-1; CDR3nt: TGCAGTGCTAACCCCGGGGTAATAAACACCATATATTTT; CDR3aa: CSANPGVINTIYF